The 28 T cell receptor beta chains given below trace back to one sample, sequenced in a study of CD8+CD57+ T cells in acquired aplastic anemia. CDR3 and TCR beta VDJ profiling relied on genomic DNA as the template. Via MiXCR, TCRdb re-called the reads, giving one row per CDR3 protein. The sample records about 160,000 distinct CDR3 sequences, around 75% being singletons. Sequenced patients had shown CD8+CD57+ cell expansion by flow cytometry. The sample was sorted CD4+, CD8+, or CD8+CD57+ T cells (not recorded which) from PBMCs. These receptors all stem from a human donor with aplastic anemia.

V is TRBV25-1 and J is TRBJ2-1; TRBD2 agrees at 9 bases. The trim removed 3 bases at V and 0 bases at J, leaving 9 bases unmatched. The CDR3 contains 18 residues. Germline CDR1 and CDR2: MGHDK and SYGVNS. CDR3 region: CASSDRAGGPSSYNEQFF. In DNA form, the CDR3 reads TGTGCCAGCAGTGATAGAGCGGGGGGCCCGAGCTCCTACAATGAGCAGTTCTTC.

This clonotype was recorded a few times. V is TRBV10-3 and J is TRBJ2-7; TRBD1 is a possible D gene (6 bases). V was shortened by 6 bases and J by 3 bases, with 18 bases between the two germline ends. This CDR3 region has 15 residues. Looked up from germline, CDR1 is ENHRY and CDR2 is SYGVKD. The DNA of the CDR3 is TGTGCCATCAGAGACGACAGGTCGGGTCGCTACGAGCAGTACTTC. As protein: CAIRDDRSGRYEQYF.

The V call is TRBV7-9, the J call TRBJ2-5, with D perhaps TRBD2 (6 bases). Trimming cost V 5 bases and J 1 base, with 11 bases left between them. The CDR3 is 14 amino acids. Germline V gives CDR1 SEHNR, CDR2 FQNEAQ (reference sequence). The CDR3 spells CASSQGLAQETQYF. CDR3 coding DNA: TGTGCCAGCAGCCAGGGACTCGCCCAAGAGACCCAGTACTTC. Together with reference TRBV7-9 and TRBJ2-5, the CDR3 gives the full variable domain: DTGVSQNPRHKITKRGQNVTFRCDPISEHNRLYWYRQTLGQGPEFLTYFQNEAQLEKSRLLSDRFSAERPKGSFSTLEIQRTEQGDSAMYLCASSQGLAQETQYFGPGTRLLVL.

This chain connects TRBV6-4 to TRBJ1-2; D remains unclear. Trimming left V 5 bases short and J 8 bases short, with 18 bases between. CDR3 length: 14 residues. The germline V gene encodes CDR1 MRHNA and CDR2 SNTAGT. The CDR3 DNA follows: TGTGCCAGCAGTAGTGGCGGGGAAAGTGACGGCTACACCTTC. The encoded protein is CASSSGGESDGYTF.

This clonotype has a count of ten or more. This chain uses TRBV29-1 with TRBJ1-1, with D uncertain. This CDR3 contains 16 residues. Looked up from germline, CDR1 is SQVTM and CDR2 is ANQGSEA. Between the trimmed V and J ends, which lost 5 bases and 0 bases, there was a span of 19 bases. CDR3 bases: TGCAGCGTTCGGTTCCCCGCTCGGATGATGAACACTGAAGCTTTCTTT. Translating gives CSVRFPARMMNTEAFF.

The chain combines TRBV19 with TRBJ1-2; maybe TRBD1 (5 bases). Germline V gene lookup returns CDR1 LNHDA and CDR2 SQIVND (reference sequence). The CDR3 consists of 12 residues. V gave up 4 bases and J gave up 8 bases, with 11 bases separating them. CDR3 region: CASSRIGDGYTF. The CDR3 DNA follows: TGTGCCAGTAGTAGAATAGGGGACGGCTACACCTTC.

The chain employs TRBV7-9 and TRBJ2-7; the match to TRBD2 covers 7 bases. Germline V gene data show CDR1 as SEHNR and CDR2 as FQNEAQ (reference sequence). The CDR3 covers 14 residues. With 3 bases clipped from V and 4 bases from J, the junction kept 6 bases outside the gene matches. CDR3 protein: CASSLYAGEYEQYF. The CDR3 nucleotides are TGTGCCAGCAGCTTGTACGCGGGGGAATACGAGCAGTACTTC.

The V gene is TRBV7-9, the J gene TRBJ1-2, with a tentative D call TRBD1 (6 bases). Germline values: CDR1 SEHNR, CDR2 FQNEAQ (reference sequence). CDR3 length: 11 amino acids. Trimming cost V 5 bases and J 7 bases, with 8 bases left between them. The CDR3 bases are TGTGCCAGCAGCGCAGGGGTTGGCTACACCTTC. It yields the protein CASSAGVGYTF. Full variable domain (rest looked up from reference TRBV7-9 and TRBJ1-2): DTGVSQNPRHKITKRGQNVTFRCDPISEHNRLYWYRQTLGQGPEFLTYFQNEAQLEKSRLLSDRFSAERPKGSFSTLEIQRTEQGDSAMYLCASSAGVGYTFGSGTRLTVV.

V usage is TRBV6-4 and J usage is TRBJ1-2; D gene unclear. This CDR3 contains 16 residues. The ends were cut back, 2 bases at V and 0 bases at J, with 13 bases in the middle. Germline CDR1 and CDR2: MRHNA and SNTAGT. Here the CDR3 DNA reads TGTGCCAGCAGTGACACCCCGCAGGCTCCTAACTATGGCTACACCTTC. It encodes CASSDTPQAPNYGYTF.

The CDR3 protein is CASSLDLENEQFF. Here the CDR3 DNA reads TGTGCCAGCAGCTTGGACCTAGAGAATGAGCAGTTCTTC. V usage is TRBV5-6 and J usage is TRBJ2-1; D remains ambiguous. Germline CDR1 and CDR2: SGHDT and YYEEEE. The length of the CDR3 is 13 residues. Trimming removed 0 bases at V and 7 bases at J, with 8 bases between. Complete variable domain (other parts from reference TRBV5-6 and TRBJ2-1): DAGVTQSPTHLIKTRGQQVTLRCSPKSGHDTVSWYQQALGQGPQFIFQYYEEEERQRGNFPDRFSGHQFPNYSSELNVNALLLGDSALYLCASSLDLENEQFFGPGTRLTVL.

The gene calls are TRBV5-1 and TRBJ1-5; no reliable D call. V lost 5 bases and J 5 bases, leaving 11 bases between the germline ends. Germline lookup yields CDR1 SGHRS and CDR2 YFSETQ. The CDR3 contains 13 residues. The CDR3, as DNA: TGCGCCAGCAGTCAAGACGCCGATCAGCCCCAGCATTTT. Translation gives CASSQDADQPQHF.

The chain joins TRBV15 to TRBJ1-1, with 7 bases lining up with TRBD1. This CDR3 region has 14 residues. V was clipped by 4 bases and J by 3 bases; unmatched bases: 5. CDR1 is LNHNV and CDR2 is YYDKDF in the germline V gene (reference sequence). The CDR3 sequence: CATSKGQEYTEAFF. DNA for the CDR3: TGTGCCACCAGCAAAGGACAGGAGTACACTGAAGCTTTCTTT.

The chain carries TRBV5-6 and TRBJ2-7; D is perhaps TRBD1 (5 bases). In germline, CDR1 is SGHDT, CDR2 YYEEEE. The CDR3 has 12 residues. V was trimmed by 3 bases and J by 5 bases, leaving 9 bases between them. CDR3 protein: CASSSHRNEQYF. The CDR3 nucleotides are TGTGCCAGCAGCTCGCACAGGAACGAGCAGTACTTC.

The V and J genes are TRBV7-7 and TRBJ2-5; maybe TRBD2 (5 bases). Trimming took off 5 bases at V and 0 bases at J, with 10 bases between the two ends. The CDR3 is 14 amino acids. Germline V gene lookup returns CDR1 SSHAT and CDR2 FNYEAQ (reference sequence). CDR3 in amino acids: CASSPQRYQETQYF. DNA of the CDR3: TGTGCCAGCAGCCCCCAGCGGTACCAAGAGACCCAGTACTTC.

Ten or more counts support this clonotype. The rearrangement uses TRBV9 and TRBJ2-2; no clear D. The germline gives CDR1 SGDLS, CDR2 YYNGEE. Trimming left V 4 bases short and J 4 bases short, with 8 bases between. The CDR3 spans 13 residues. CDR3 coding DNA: TGTGCCAGCAGCCCCCGAGGCACCGGGGAGCTGTTTTTT. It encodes CASSPRGTGELFF.

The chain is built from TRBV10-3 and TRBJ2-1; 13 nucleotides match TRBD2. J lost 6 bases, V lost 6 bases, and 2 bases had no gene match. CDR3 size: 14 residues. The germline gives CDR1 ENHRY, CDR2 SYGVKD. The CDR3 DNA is TGTGCCATCAGGGGACTAGCGGGGCCCAATGAGCAGTTCTTC. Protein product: CAIRGLAGPNEQFF.

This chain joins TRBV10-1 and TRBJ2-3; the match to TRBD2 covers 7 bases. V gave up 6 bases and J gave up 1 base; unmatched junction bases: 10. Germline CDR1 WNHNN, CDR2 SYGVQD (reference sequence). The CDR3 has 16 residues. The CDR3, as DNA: TGCGCCAGCAGCGCGTTAGGGGCGGGGGGCACAGATACGCAGTATTTT. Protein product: CASSALGAGGTDTQYF.

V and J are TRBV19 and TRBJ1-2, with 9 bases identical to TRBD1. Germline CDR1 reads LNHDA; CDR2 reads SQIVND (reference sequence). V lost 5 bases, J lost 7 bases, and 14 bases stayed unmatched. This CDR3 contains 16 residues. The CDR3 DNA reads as TGTGCCAGTAGTCAACCTCACCGGGACAGGGATATTGGCTACACCTTC. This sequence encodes CASSQPHRDRDIGYTF. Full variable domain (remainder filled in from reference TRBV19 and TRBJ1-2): DGGITQSPKYLFRKEGQNVTLSCEQNLNHDAMYWYRQDPGQGLRLIYYSQIVNDFQKGDIAEGYSVSREKKESFPLTVTSAQKNPTAFYLCASSQPHRDRDIGYTFGSGTRLTVV.

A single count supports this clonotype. Here the CDR3 reads CATSDPSRGWNEQFF. Here the CDR3 DNA reads TGTGCCACCAGTGATCCCTCGAGAGGGTGGAATGAGCAGTTCTTC. This chain links TRBV24-1 with TRBJ2-1; D might be TRBD2 (5 bases). Trimming removed 3 bases at V and 7 bases at J, with 15 bases between. The germline CDR1 and CDR2 sequences are KGHDR and SFDVKD. This CDR3 spans 15 amino acids.

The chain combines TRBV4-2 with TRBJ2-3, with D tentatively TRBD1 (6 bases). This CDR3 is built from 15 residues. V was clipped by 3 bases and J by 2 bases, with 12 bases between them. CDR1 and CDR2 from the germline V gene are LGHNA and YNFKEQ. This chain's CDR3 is CASSQIQGLTDTQYF. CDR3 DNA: TGTGCCAGCAGCCAGATTCAGGGGCTCACAGATACGCAGTATTTT.

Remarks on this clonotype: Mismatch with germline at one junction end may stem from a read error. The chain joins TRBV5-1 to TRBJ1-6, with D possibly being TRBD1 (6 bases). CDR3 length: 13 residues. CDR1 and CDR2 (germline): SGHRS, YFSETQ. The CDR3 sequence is CASSMGTGPPLHF. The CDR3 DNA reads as TGTGCCAGCAGCATGGGAACAGGGCCCCCCCTCCACTTT.

The CDR3 sequence is CASRVGAGEAGELFF. The CDR3 nucleotides read TGTGCCAGCAGAGTTGGGGCAGGGGAAGCCGGGGAGCTGTTTTTT. The J gene is TRBJ2-2, the V gene TRBV11-1; maybe TRBD1 (6 bases). CDR1 and CDR2 from the germline V gene are SGHAT and FQDESV (reference sequence). Deletions cut 6 bases from V and 6 bases from J, with 17 bases between. The CDR3 loop spans 15 amino acids. Using reference TRBV11-1 and TRBJ2-2 for the parts outside the CDR3, the full variable domain is EAEVAQSPRYKITEKSQAVAFWCDPISGHATLYWYRQILGQGPELLVQFQDESVVDDSQLPKDRFSAERLKGVDSTLKIQPAELGDSAMYLCASRVGAGEAGELFFGEGSRLTVL.

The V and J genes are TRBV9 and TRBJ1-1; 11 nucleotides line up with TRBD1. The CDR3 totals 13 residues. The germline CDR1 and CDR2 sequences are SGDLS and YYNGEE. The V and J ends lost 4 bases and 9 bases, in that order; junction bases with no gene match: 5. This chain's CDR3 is CASSLGTGGKAFF. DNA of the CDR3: TGTGCCAGCAGCCTAGGGACAGGGGGAAAAGCTTTCTTT.

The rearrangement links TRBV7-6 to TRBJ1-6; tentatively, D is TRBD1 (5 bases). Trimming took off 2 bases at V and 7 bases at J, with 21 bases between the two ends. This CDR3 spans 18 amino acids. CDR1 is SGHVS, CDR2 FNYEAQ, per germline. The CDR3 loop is CASSLSPLQSGTNSPLHF. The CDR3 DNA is TGTGCCAGCAGCTTAAGCCCCCTGCAATCAGGGACCAATTCACCCCTCCACTTT.

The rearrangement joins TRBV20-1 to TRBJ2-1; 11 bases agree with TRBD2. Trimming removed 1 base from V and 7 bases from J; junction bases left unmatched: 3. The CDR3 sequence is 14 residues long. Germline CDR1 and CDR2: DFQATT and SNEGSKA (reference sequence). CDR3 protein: CSARGSGGANEQFF. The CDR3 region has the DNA TGCAGTGCTAGAGGTAGCGGGGGGGCAAATGAGCAGTTCTTC.

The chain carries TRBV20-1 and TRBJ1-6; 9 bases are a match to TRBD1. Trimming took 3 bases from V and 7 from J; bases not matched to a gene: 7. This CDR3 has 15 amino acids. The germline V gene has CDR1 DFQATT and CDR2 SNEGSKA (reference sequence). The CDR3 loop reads CSARGAGQGNSPLHF. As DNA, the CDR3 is TGCAGTGCTAGGGGCGCGGGACAGGGCAATTCACCCCTCCACTTT.

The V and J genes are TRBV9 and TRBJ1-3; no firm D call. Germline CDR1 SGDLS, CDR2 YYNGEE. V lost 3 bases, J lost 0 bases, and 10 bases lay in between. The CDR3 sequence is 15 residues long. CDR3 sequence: CASSADSHSGNTIYF. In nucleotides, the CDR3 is TGTGCCAGCAGCGCGGACTCCCACTCTGGAAACACCATATATTTT.

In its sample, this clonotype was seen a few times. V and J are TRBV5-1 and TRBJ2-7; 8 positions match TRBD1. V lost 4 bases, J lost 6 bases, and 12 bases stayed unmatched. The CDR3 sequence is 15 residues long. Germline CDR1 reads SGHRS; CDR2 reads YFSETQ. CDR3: CASSLTGAKQGEQYF. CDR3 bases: TGCGCCAGCAGCCTGACAGGGGCCAAGCAGGGCGAGCAGTACTTC.